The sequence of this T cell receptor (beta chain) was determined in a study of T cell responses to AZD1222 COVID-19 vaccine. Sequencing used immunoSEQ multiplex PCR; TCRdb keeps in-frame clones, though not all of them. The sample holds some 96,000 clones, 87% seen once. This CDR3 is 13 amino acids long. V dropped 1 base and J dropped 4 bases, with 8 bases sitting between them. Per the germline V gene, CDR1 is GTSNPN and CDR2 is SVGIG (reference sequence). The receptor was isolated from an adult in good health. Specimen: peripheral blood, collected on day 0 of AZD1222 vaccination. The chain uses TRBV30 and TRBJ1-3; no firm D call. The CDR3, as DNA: TGTGCCTGGAGTGCTGGGGTGGGAAACACCATATATTTT. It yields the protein CAWSAGVGNTIYF.